Listed below are T cell receptor beta chains from one sample, sequenced in a study of a mutant IDH1 vaccine in newly diagnosed glioma. No cognate antigen is known for these TCRs. Libraries were prepared by immunoSEQ multiplex PCR; TCRdb keeps only in-frame clonotypes and omits some of them. The table shows fewer than 100,000 clones, with 91% occurring only once. Sequencing was performed on PBMCs, taken from a glioma patient whose treatment included an IDH1 peptide vaccine. The origin of the receptors is a woman between 50 and 59 years old with glioma. The CDR3 runs from the conserved cysteine through the conserved F or W. D genes are given only for firm matches. Size values are once, few and many counts, or a class for expanded clones, and some rows have none.

clone_size: NA; j_call: TRBJ2-7; v_call: TRBV9; d_call: TRBD1; cdr3_aa: CASSAGQGNYEQYF; cdr3_nt: TGTGCCAGCAGCGCGGGACAGGGGAACTACGAGCAGTACTTC
clone_size: NA; j_call: TRBJ1-4; v_call: TRBV6-1; d_call: NA; cdr3_aa: CASESGPNEKLFF; cdr3_nt: TGTGCCAGCGAAAGCGGCCCTAATGAAAAACTGTTTTTT
clone_size: NA; j_call: TRBJ2-3; v_call: TRBV5-4; d_call: NA; cdr3_aa: CASSLSWSDTQYF; cdr3_nt: TGTGCCAGCAGCTTGAGTTGGTCAGATACGCAGTATTTT
clone_size: NA; j_call: TRBJ1-5; v_call: TRBV5-8; d_call: NA; cdr3_aa: CASSLELGRGSNQPQHF; cdr3_nt: TGTGCCAGCAGCTTGGAATTGGGGAGGGGGAGCAATCAGCCCCAGCATTTT
clone_size: NA; j_call: TRBJ1-5; v_call: TRBV5-1; d_call: NA; cdr3_aa: CASSLDGNQPQHF; cdr3_nt: TGCGCCAGCAGCTTGGATGGAAATCAGCCCCAGCATTTT
clone_size: few; j_call: TRBJ2-3; v_call: TRBV7-2; d_call: NA; cdr3_aa: CASSPTAADTQYF; cdr3_nt: TGTGCCAGCAGTCCAACAGCGGCAGATACGCAGTATTTT
clone_size: few; j_call: TRBJ1-2; v_call: TRBV19; d_call: NA; cdr3_aa: CASSIQGSYGYTF; cdr3_nt: TGTGCCAGTAGTATTCAGGGGAGCTATGGCTACACCTTC
clone_size: NA; j_call: TRBJ2-1; v_call: TRBV30; d_call: NA; cdr3_aa: CAWSVEDPPYNEQFF; cdr3_nt: TGTGCCTGGAGTGTAGAGGACCCTCCTTACAATGAGCAGTTCTTC
clone_size: NA; j_call: TRBJ1-5; v_call: TRBV10-3; d_call: NA; cdr3_aa: CAIRAGIGQPQHF; cdr3_nt: TGTGCCATCAGAGCAGGGATCGGGCAGCCCCAGCATTTT
clone_size: NA; j_call: TRBJ1-4; v_call: TRBV7-9; d_call: NA; cdr3_aa: CASSADHGREGKLFF; cdr3_nt: TGTGCCAGCAGCGCCGACCACGGGCGGGAGGGAAAACTGTTTTTT
clone_size: NA; j_call: TRBJ1-5; v_call: TRBV23-1; d_call: TRBD1; cdr3_aa: CASSNTGDQPQHF; cdr3_nt: TGCGCCAGCAGTAACACAGGGGATCAGCCCCAGCATTTT
clone_size: NA; j_call: TRBJ1-1; v_call: TRBV5-5; d_call: TRBD1; cdr3_aa: CASSKYRGWDTEAFF; cdr3_nt: TGTGCCAGCAGCAAGTACAGGGGCTGGGACACTGAAGCTTTCTTT
clone_size: few; j_call: TRBJ2-1; v_call: TRBV5-8; d_call: NA; cdr3_aa: CASQAGSSYNEQFF; cdr3_nt: TGTGCCAGCCAAGCGGGTAGCTCCTACAATGAGCAGTTCTTC
clone_size: NA; j_call: TRBJ2-4; v_call: TRBV6-4; d_call: NA; cdr3_aa: CASSDNLYGIQYF; cdr3_nt: TGTGCCAGCAGTGACAATTTATACGGCATTCAGTACTTC
clone_size: once; j_call: TRBJ2-7; v_call: TRBV15; d_call: NA; cdr3_aa: CATSRVDLAGAGEQYF; cdr3_nt: TGTGCCACCAGCAGAGTGGATTTAGCCGGGGCGGGCGAGCAGTACTTC
clone_size: NA; j_call: TRBJ2-1; v_call: TRBV15; d_call: NA; cdr3_aa: CATSSRLGDAGSYNEQFF; cdr3_nt: TGTGCCACCAGCTCCCGATTGGGAGATGCAGGCTCCTACAATGAGCAGTTCTTC
clone_size: once; j_call: TRBJ2-3; v_call: TRBV7-8; d_call: TRBD2; cdr3_aa: CASSSSGRADTQYF; cdr3_nt: TGTGCCAGCAGCTCTAGCGGGAGAGCAGATACGCAGTATTTT
clone_size: NA; j_call: TRBJ2-1; v_call: TRBV9; d_call: NA; cdr3_aa: CASSVGVNEQFF; cdr3_nt: TGTGCCAGCAGCGTAGGAGTAAATGAGCAGTTCTTC
clone_size: NA; j_call: TRBJ2-5; v_call: TRBV28; d_call: TRBD2; cdr3_aa: CASSLGLAGVQETQYF; cdr3_nt: TGTGCCAGCAGTTTAGGTCTAGCGGGAGTCCAAGAGACCCAGTACTTC
clone_size: NA; j_call: TRBJ2-7; v_call: TRBV6-1; d_call: NA; cdr3_aa: CASSDRVPYYEQYF; cdr3_nt: TGTGCCAGCAGTGACAGGGTACCGTACTACGAGCAGTACTTC
clone_size: few; j_call: TRBJ1-2; v_call: TRBV4-1; d_call: NA; cdr3_aa: CASSLSPTYGYTF; cdr3_nt: TGCGCCAGCAGCCTCTCTCCAACCTATGGCTACACCTTC
clone_size: NA; j_call: TRBJ2-7; v_call: TRBV28; d_call: NA; cdr3_aa: CASSINRPVYEQYF; cdr3_nt: TGTGCCAGCAGTATCAACAGGCCCGTCTACGAGCAGTACTTC
clone_size: NA; j_call: TRBJ1-1; v_call: TRBV4-1; d_call: TRBD1; cdr3_aa: CASSYQADREMNTEAFF; cdr3_nt: TGCGCCAGCAGCTACCAAGCGGACAGGGAGATGAACACTGAAGCTTTCTTT
clone_size: NA; j_call: TRBJ2-2; v_call: TRBV7-7; d_call: NA; cdr3_aa: CASSSYTGTATGELFF; cdr3_nt: TGTGCTAGCAGCTCCTATACCGGGACCGCCACCGGGGAGCTGTTTTTT
clone_size: NA; j_call: TRBJ2-7; v_call: TRBV19; d_call: NA; cdr3_aa: CASIAESCEQYF; cdr3_nt: TGTGCCAGTATAGCGGAATCCTGCGAGCAGTACTTC
clone_size: once; j_call: TRBJ1-4; v_call: TRBV30; d_call: TRBD1; cdr3_aa: CAWRKGQGRGEKLFF; cdr3_nt: TGTGCCTGGAGGAAGGGACAGGGGCGGGGTGAAAAACTGTTTTTT
clone_size: NA; j_call: TRBJ1-5; v_call: TRBV28; d_call: TRBD1; cdr3_aa: CASTPRTGRNQPQHF; cdr3_nt: TGTGCCAGCACACCTAGGACAGGGAGGAATCAGCCCCAGCATTTT
clone_size: NA; j_call: TRBJ1-4; v_call: TRBV6-5; d_call: NA; cdr3_aa: CASSYRNEKLFF; cdr3_nt: TGTGCCAGCAGTTATCGAAATGAAAAACTGTTTTTT
clone_size: NA; j_call: TRBJ2-1; v_call: TRBV5-1; d_call: NA; cdr3_aa: CASSPRGGTSYNEQFF; cdr3_nt: TGCGCCAGCAGCCCTAGAGGGGGGACCTCCTACAATGAGCAGTTCTTC
clone_size: NA; j_call: TRBJ2-3; v_call: TRBV19; d_call: TRBD2; cdr3_aa: CASSSGRGHTDTQYF; cdr3_nt: TGTGCCAGTAGTAGCGGGAGGGGGCACACAGATACGCAGTATTTT
clone_size: NA; j_call: TRBJ1-2; v_call: TRBV5-1; d_call: NA; cdr3_aa: CASSITGAYGYTF; cdr3_nt: TGCGCCAGCAGCATAACAGGAGCCTATGGCTACACCTTC
clone_size: once; j_call: TRBJ2-7; v_call: TRBV7-8; d_call: TRBD1; cdr3_aa: CASSPYRGPSSYEQYF; cdr3_nt: TGTGCCAGCAGCCCCTACAGGGGACCATCTTCCTACGAGCAGTACTTC
clone_size: NA; j_call: TRBJ1-1; v_call: TRBV9; d_call: NA; cdr3_aa: CASSVGSGLHPNTEAFF; cdr3_nt: TGTGCCAGCAGCGTAGGATCGGGACTTCACCCTAACACTGAAGCTTTCTTT
clone_size: NA; j_call: TRBJ2-7; v_call: TRBV5-1; d_call: NA; cdr3_aa: CASSPGDPRYEQYF; cdr3_nt: TGCGCCAGCAGCCCGGGGGATCCCCGATACGAGCAGTACTTC
clone_size: NA; j_call: TRBJ2-7; v_call: TRBV6-1; d_call: NA; cdr3_aa: CASRRRVQSHEQYF; cdr3_nt: TGTGCCAGCAGGAGGAGGGTACAATCCCACGAGCAGTACTTC
clone_size: NA; j_call: TRBJ2-2; v_call: TRBV2; d_call: TRBD2; cdr3_aa: CASSEWLAGGPDTGELFF; cdr3_nt: TGTGCCAGCAGTGAATGGCTAGCGGGAGGGCCGGACACCGGGGAGCTGTTTTTT
clone_size: NA; j_call: TRBJ1-2; v_call: TRBV28; d_call: NA; cdr3_aa: CASSVFQGPIYGYTF; cdr3_nt: TGTGCCAGCAGTGTCTTTCAGGGCCCGATCTATGGCTACACCTTC
clone_size: NA; j_call: TRBJ2-4; v_call: TRBV5-1; d_call: NA; cdr3_aa: CASSPQGGKNIQYF; cdr3_nt: TGCGCCAGCAGCCCCCAGGGGGGCAAAAACATTCAGTACTTC
clone_size: NA; j_call: TRBJ2-3; v_call: TRBV9; d_call: TRBD2; cdr3_aa: CASSVESGGVDTQYF; cdr3_nt: TGTGCCAGCAGCGTAGAGAGCGGGGGAGTAGATACGCAGTATTTT
clone_size: NA; j_call: TRBJ2-7; v_call: TRBV6-5; d_call: NA; cdr3_aa: CASVGLSYEQYF; cdr3_nt: TGTGCCAGCGTGGGCCTTTCCTACGAGCAGTACTTC
clone_size: NA; j_call: TRBJ1-2; v_call: TRBV6-1; d_call: NA; cdr3_aa: CASPAGGDMGYTF; cdr3_nt: TGTGCCAGCCCGGCGGGCGGAGACATGGGCTACACCTTC
clone_size: NA; j_call: TRBJ2-1; v_call: TRBV4-1; d_call: NA; cdr3_aa: CASRRTANNEQFF; cdr3_nt: TGCGCCAGCAGACGGACAGCGAACAATGAGCAGTTCTTC
clone_size: NA; j_call: TRBJ2-6; v_call: TRBV28; d_call: NA; cdr3_aa: CASSRVGTLLSGANVLTF; cdr3_nt: TGTGCCAGCAGTCGTGTAGGGACCCTCCTCTCTGGGGCCAACGTCCTGACTTTC
clone_size: NA; j_call: TRBJ2-3; v_call: TRBV27; d_call: TRBD2; cdr3_aa: CASSFPGLAGVADTQYF; cdr3_nt: TGTGCCAGCAGCTTCCCGGGACTAGCGGGAGTTGCAGATACGCAGTATTTT
clone_size: NA; j_call: TRBJ2-1; v_call: TRBV27; d_call: NA; cdr3_aa: CASSFPGPYNEQFF; cdr3_nt: TGTGCCAGCTCTTTCCCGGGACCCTACAATGAGCAGTTCTTC